This TCR beta chain is from a study of T cell responses to AZD1222 COVID-19 vaccine. This clone has just one count. Its antigen is unidentified. This table comes from immunoSEQ multiplex PCR, and its TCRdb copy is limited to in-frame clones, with some not included. The repertoire holds around 130,000 clones, with 88% as singletons. This CDR3 spans 15 amino acids. The germline V gene encodes CDR1 SGHDT and CDR2 YYEEEE. Trimming pared 2 bases from V and 5 bases from J, leaving 16 bases between. The study's findings and limits: Just 5 or 6 AZD1222 recipients tested seropositive at baseline.

Source: peripheral blood, taken on day 0 of MenACWY control vaccination. V and J are TRBV5-6 and TRBJ1-2; D unresolved. The source is an adult in good health. The CDR3 protein is CASSFGPDHRYGYTF. The CDR3 DNA reads TGTGCCAGCAGCTTTGGACCAGACCACCGATATGGCTACACCTTC.